This T cell receptor beta chain emerged from a study of CD8 T cells in ankylosing spondylitis. Germline trimming cut 2 bases from V and 5 bases from J; bases unmatched to any gene: 12. The CDR3 spans 17 residues. CDR1 and CDR2 (germline): SGHAT, FQNNGV. Study-level results: In ankylosing spondylitis blood, a motif of seven to nine highly homologous TCR beta variants appeared characteristic.

This clonotype was picked up a small number of times. Its target is not known. The TCR beta libraries were generated through quantitative 5'-RACE incorporating molecular barcodes. TCRdb reanalysed the 5' RACE reads using MiXCR and keeps one entry per CDR3 protein. The repertoire has roughly 700,000 distinct CDR3 sequences, around 19% of them found once; the top ten carry about 19%. The rearrangement uses TRBV11-2 and TRBJ2-5; TRBD2 agrees at 9 bases. Sequenced material: blood, either unsorted or a sorted T cell fraction (not recorded which). The clonotype comes from a male donor with ankylosing spondylitis. The CDR3 DNA follows: TGTGCCAGCAGCTTATTAGGGGTGGGACTAGCTGGGGAGACCCAGTACTTC. Its translation: CASSLLGVGLAGETQYF. Full variable domain (outside the CDR3, taken from reference TRBV11-2 and TRBJ2-5): EAGVAQSPRYKIIEKRQSVAFWCNPISGHATLYWYQQILGQGPKLLIQFQNNGVVDDSQLPKDRFSAERLKGVDSTLKIQPAKLEDSAVYLCASSLLGVGLAGETQYFGPGTRLLVL.